These T cell receptor beta chains were read from a single sample in a study of cytomegalovirus exposure and HLA in healthy donors. TCRdb's table, derived via immunoSEQ multiplex PCR, lists solely in-frame clones and lacks some. Seen here are 150,000 to 180,000 clones, around 84% observed once, and the top ten hold approximately 2.2%. Sequencing was carried out using PBMCs. These receptors were taken from a human donor in good health. Both conserved end residues are part of each CDR3. The order of the fields is CDR3 length, V gene, clone size, J gene, D gene, CDR3 DNA, CDR3 protein. A D gene is named only where the DNA matches it firmly. Size tells how often a clone was seen (once, few, many) or the class of an expanded clone, and some rows leave it out.

17	TRBV9	NA	TRBJ2-3	NA	TGTGCCAGCAGCGTAGAGGCGGGATCCTTGGGCACAGATACGCAGTATTTT	CASSVEAGSLGTDTQYF
17	TRBV7-6	NA	TRBJ1-1	TRBD1	TGTGCCAGCAGCGCCGTATTCCGGGACAGGGGGCTGACTGAAGCTTTCTTT	CASSAVFRDRGLTEAFF
15	TRBV30	once	TRBJ2-3	NA	TGTGCCTGGAGTGGGTTTGGCGGTTTCACAGATACGCAGTATTTT	CAWSGFGGFTDTQYF
14	TRBV6-5	NA	TRBJ2-7	TRBD1	TGTGCCAGCAGCCGGACAGGACTGCACTACGAGCAGTACTTC	CASSRTGLHYEQYF
16	TRBV27	few	TRBJ1-5	TRBD1	TGTGCCAGCCGGCGCCAAGGACAGGGTCGCAATCAGCCCCAGCATTTT	CASRRQGQGRNQPQHF
14	TRBV2	once	TRBJ1-4	TRBD1	TGTGCCAGCAGGGGGACAGGGTTTAATGAAAAACTGTTTTTT	CASRGTGFNEKLFF
13	TRBV16	NA	TRBJ2-7	TRBD1	TGTGCCAGCAGCCCCGGGACAGAAAACGAGCAGTACTTC	CASSPGTENEQYF
13	TRBV6-4	NA	TRBJ1-1	TRBD1	TGTGCCAGCAGTTACTCAGGGGGAGCTGAAGCTTTCTTT	CASSYSGGAEAFF
14	TRBV5-1	NA	TRBJ2-2	TRBD1	TGCGCCAGCTGCCGGGACAGCCTCACCGGGGAGCTGTTTTTT	CASCRDSLTGELFF
13	TRBV4-3	NA	TRBJ1-5	NA	TGCGCCAGCAGCCAAGAGTTCGATCAGCCCCAGCATTTT	CASSQEFDQPQHF
15	TRBV10-3	NA	TRBJ2-7	TRBD2	TGTGCCATCAGTGAATGGGCTAGCGGGACCTACGAGCAGTACTTC	CAISEWASGTYEQYF
17	TRBV4-1	NA	TRBJ1-4	TRBD1	TGCGCCAGCAGCTCGGGACAGGGAGGATTTACTAATGAAAAACTGTTTTTT	CASSSGQGGFTNEKLFF
14	TRBV19	NA	TRBJ1-5	NA	TGTGCCAGCGGGAGGGGGACCGGACCCCAACCCCAGCATTTT	CASGRGTGPQPQHF
11	TRBV19	once	TRBJ2-5	NA	TGTGCCAGTAAGGAGGGTCAGACCCAGTACTTC	CASKEGQTQYF
14	TRBV6-6	NA	TRBJ2-6	NA	TGTGCCAGCAGTTACTCAACAGGGGCCAACGTCCTGACTTTC	CASSYSTGANVLTF
13	TRBV7-9	few	TRBJ1-1	NA	TGTGCCAGCAGCTTAGCGACGGGCACTGAAGCTTTCTTT	CASSLATGTEAFF
13	TRBV7-2	few	TRBJ1-2	NA	TGTGCCAGCAGCTTAGGACAGAACTATGGCTACACCTTC	CASSLGQNYGYTF
16	TRBV28	NA	TRBJ2-7	TRBD1	TGTGCCAGCAGTTCTCCCCGGGACAGGGCCACCTACGAGCAGTACTTC	CASSSPRDRATYEQYF
15	TRBV14	NA	TRBJ2-1	NA	TGTGCCAGCAGCATGGGCGGGCTAGAATACAATGAGCAGTTCTTC	CASSMGGLEYNEQFF
15	TRBV5-6	NA	TRBJ2-2	NA	TGTGCCAGCAGCTTGGTGCAGGGAAGGACCGGGGAGCTGTTTTTT	CASSLVQGRTGELFF
15	TRBV7-9	NA	TRBJ2-7	TRBD1	TGTGCCAGCAGCTTATTAGGGGACAGGAGCTACGAGCAGTACTTC	CASSLLGDRSYEQYF
13	TRBV11-1	NA	TRBJ2-2	TRBD1	TGTGCCAGCAGCCAGGGGACAGCCGGGGAGCTGTTTTTT	CASSQGTAGELFF
15	TRBV28	NA	TRBJ2-7	TRBD1	TGTGCCAGCAGCGTGGCCGGGACAGGGGGCCACGAGCAGTACTTC	CASSVAGTGGHEQYF
18	TRBV18	NA	TRBJ2-2	TRBD1	TGTGCCAGCTCACCAAGTTTCGTGGGGACAGGGCCCAACGGGGAGCTGTTTTTT	CASSPSFVGTGPNGELFF
15	TRBV18	NA	TRBJ1-4	TRBD1	TGTGCCAGCTCATCTCGGGACAGGGGAGGAGAAAAACTGTTTTTT	CASSSRDRGGEKLFF
13	TRBV5-4	NA	TRBJ2-7	NA	TGTGCCAGCAGCTTGTTCGACAGCTACGAGCAGTACTTC	CASSLFDSYEQYF
15	TRBV6-5	NA	TRBJ1-2	NA	TGTGCCAGCAGCGATCCAGGGGCGTCTAACTATGGCTACACCTTC	CASSDPGASNYGYTF
15	TRBV10-2	NA	TRBJ2-2	NA	TGCGCCAGCAGTGACGGGGAAAATTGGACCGGGGAGCTGTTTTTT	CASSDGENWTGELFF
15	TRBV11-3	NA	TRBJ1-2	NA	TGTGCCAGCAGCACCTCCATCACCCTAAACTATGGCTACACCTTC	CASSTSITLNYGYTF
17	TRBV25-1	NA	TRBJ2-2	TRBD1	TGTGCCAGCAGTGAGGAGGGGACAGGGGTCAACACCGGGGAGCTGTTTTTT	CASSEEGTGVNTGELFF
15	TRBV6-6	NA	TRBJ1-1	TRBD1	TGTGCCAGCAGTTATCAGGGGGCCAAGAACACTGAAGCTTTCTTT	CASSYQGAKNTEAFF
13	TRBV5-3	NA	TRBJ1-2	NA	TGTGCCAGAAGCCAGGACAGTAACTATGGCTACACCTTC	CARSQDSNYGYTF
15	TRBV19	few	TRBJ1-5	NA	TGTGCCAGTGGTAGATGGGGAGGTGGAAATCAGCCCCAGCATTTT	CASGRWGGGNQPQHF
15	TRBV4-2	few	TRBJ1-5	NA	TGTGCCAGCAGCCAAGAAAGCGAAGGCCTGAGGCCCCAGCATTTT	CASSQESEGLRPQHF
13	TRBV27	NA	TRBJ1-1	NA	TGTGCCAGCAGTTCAAAGACAGGCCGAGAAGCTTTCTTT	CASSSKTGREAFF
15	TRBV27	NA	TRBJ2-7	NA	TGTGCCAGCACTACATATCACGGCGGTGGTTCAGAGCAGTACTTC	CASTTYHGGGSEQYF
15	TRBV5-1	NA	TRBJ2-1	TRBD2	TGCGCCAGCAGCTTCGGTCCTAGCGGGATCCGTGAGCAGTTCTTC	CASSFGPSGIREQFF
15	TRBV7-2	few	TRBJ1-2	TRBD1	TGTGCCAGCAGCTTAGTGTACAGGGGGGAGTATGGCTACACCTTC	CASSLVYRGEYGYTF
14	TRBV25-1	NA	TRBJ1-1	NA	TGTGCCAGCAGTTCAAAAATAGCCTTACGTGAAGCTTTCTTT	CASSSKIALREAFF
13	TRBV7-2	NA	TRBJ1-2	NA	TGTGCCAGCAGCTCCAGGACAGTCTATGGCTACACCTTC	CASSSRTVYGYTF
17	TRBV15	NA	TRBJ1-5	TRBD1	TGTGCCACCAGCAGAGGGATGGGACAGCATAGCAATCAGCCCCAGCATTTT	CATSRGMGQHSNQPQHF
15	TRBV10-3	few	TRBJ1-5	TRBD1	TGTGCCATCAGAAAGACAGGGGATAGCAATCAGCCCCAGCATTTT	CAIRKTGDSNQPQHF
14	TRBV4-1	NA	TRBJ2-1	NA	TGCGCCAGCAGCCAAATATTAGCGGTTAATGAGCAGTTCTTC	CASSQILAVNEQFF
15	TRBV9	NA	TRBJ2-7	NA	TGTGCCAGCAGCGTAGAGGGACACCATGCCTACGAGCAGTACTTC	CASSVEGHHAYEQYF